These T cell receptor beta chains were read from a single sample in a study of blood T cell repertoires in COVID-19. Generated by immunoSEQ multiplex PCR, the TCRdb table keeps only in-frame clones and is missing some. The table lists about 250,000 clones, around 82% of them singletons, with roughly 3.6% in the top ten. The material sequenced was PBMCs or T cells enriched from blood (not recorded which). The receptors come from a man aged 50-59 years who had recovered from COVID-19. The CDR3 runs from the conserved cysteine through the conserved F or W. D genes are given only for firm matches. Part of the rows lack a size; the others show once, few, many or a class for expanded clones.

V gene	clone size	D gene	J gene	CDR3 protein	CDR3 DNA
TRBV15	-	-	TRBJ2-3	CATKRRDGEVALFTDTQYF	TGTGCCACCAAGAGGAGGGACGGGGAGGTTGCTCTTTTCACAGATACGCAGTATTTT
TRBV11-3	few	TRBD2	TRBJ2-3	CASSLGGLANADTQYF	TGTGCCAGCAGCTTAGGAGGACTAGCAAACGCAGATACGCAGTATTTT
TRBV5-5	few	-	TRBJ1-1	CASSAYGEAFF	TGTGCCAGCAGCGCCTACGGGGAAGCTTTCTTT
TRBV10-2	-	TRBD1	TRBJ2-5	CASSDRGRGETQYF	TGCGCCAGCAGTGACAGGGGGCGCGGAGAGACCCAGTACTTC
TRBV3-1/TRBV3-2	-	-	TRBJ1-6	CASSQASTGGNSPLHF	TGTGCCAGCAGCCAAGCCTCTACTGGGGGGAATTCACCCCTCCACTTT
TRBV11-2	-	TRBD2	TRBJ2-3	CASSPWTSGSGTDTQYF	TGTGCCAGCAGCCCATGGACTAGCGGGAGTGGTACAGATACGCAGTATTTT
TRBV7-8	once	TRBD1	TRBJ1-5	CASSYGTGDQPQHF	TGTGCCAGCAGCTACGGGACAGGGGATCAGCCCCAGCATTTT
TRBV11-2	-	-	TRBJ1-2	CASSLDRTANYGYTF	TGTGCCAGCAGCTTAGATCGGACAGCTAACTATGGCTACACCTTC
TRBV27	-	-	TRBJ1-6	CASSPGSGLTGSPLHF	TGTGCCAGCAGTCCTGGATCGGGTTTAACGGGTTCACCCCTCCACTTT
TRBV19	once	TRBD1	TRBJ1-2	CASSQTGRYGYTF	TGTGCCAGTAGCCAGACAGGGCGTTATGGCTACACCTTC
TRBV7-2	-	-	TRBJ1-2	CASSWAEGNYGYTF	TGTGCCAGCAGCTGGGCGGAGGGAAACTATGGCTACACCTTC
TRBV5-1	-	TRBD2	TRBJ2-5	CASSSGLAGGGETQYF	TGCGCCAGCAGCTCGGGACTAGCGGGGGGCGGAGAGACCCAGTACTTC
TRBV29-1	-	-	TRBJ2-5	CSVAGQQETQYF	TGCAGCGTTGCGGGACAACAAGAGACCCAGTACTTC
TRBV5-6	-	-	TRBJ1-4	CASSPAGRSEKLFF	TGTGCCAGCAGCCCTGCAGGGAGGAGTGAAAAACTGTTTTTT